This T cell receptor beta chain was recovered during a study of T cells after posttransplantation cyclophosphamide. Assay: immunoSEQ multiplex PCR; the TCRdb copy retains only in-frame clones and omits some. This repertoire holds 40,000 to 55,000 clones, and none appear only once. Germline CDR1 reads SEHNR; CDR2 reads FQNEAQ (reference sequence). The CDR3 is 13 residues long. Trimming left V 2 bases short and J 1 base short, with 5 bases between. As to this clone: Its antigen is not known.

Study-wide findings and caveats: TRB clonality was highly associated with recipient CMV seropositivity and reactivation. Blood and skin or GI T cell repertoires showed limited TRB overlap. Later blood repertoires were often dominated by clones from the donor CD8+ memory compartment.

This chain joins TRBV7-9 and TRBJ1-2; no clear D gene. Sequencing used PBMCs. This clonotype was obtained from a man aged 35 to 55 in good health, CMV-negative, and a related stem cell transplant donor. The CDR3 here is CASSLRDNYGYTF. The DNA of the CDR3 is TGTGCCAGCAGCTTAAGAGATAACTATGGCTACACCTTC.